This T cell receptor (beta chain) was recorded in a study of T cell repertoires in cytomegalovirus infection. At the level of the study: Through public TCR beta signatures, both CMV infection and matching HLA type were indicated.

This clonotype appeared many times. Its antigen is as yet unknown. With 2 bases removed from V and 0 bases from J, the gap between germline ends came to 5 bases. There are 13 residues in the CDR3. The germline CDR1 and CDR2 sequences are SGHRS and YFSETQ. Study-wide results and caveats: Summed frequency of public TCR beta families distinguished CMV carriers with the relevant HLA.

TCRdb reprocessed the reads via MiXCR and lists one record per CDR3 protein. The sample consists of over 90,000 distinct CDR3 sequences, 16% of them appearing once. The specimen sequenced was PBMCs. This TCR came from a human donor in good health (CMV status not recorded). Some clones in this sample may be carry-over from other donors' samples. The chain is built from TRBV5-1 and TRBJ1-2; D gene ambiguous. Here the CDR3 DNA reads TGCGCCAGCAGCTTAACAGCTAACTATGGCTACACCTTC. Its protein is CASSLTANYGYTF.